Below, one T cell receptor beta chain is given with its context. The data originate from a study of Ad26.COV2.S vaccination and SARS-CoV-2 variants. CDR3 size: 16 residues. Germline CDR1 reads SGDLS; CDR2 reads YYNGEE. The ends were cut back, 3 bases at V and 6 bases at J, with 18 bases in the middle. Sequencing used immunoSEQ multiplex PCR; TCRdb keeps in-frame clones, though not all of them. Of around 450,000 clones in the sample, roughly 88% are singletons; the top ten hold approximately 4%. Treatment noted: about 20 received Ad26.COV2.S at low or high dose, single or two shots; about 5 received placebo; per-sample allocation not given. After the first vaccine or placebo injection, samples were drawn on day 63. Donation came from an adult in Boston who was aged 18-55 years.

This TCR was sampled from a person aged 18-60 years who received the Ad26.COV2.S COVID-19 vaccine or a placebo. This sequence joins TRBV9 and TRBJ2-2; a possible D gene is TRBD2 (6 bases). Material: peripheral blood, obtained in a trial of Ad26.COV2.S vaccine versus placebo. CDR3 loop: CASSGGGTLSPGELFF. CDR3 bases: TGTGCCAGCAGCGGGGGTGGGACTCTGAGCCCCGGGGAGCTGTTTTTT.